Presented here are 25 T cell receptor beta chains from one specimen sequenced in a study of response to subunit inactivated influenza vaccine (dated by TCRdb to about 2018). The method behind the library was RT-PCR. For sequencing, an Illumina HiSeq 2500 was employed. Using fastp trimming at Q25 and MiXCR clonotype assembly, TCRdb reanalyzed the public sequencing data and kept in-frame beta chains. Each entry is one CDR3 protein sequence, shown with its most common DNA and genes. This sample is represented by 250,000 to 350,000 distinct CDR3 sequences; roughly 22% of them were singletons. The biggest ten clones account for under 13% of the sample. Material: PBMCs from blood, obtained approximately 20 months after vaccination. Receptors originate from a man between 45 and 75 years old who received an inactivated influenza vaccine. Donor details come from another sample of the same person, matched by shared clones.

The table lists this clonotype with a few counts. This chain uses TRBV6-5 with TRBJ1-5; the match to TRBD1 covers 9 bases. The V and J ends lost 7 bases and 11 bases, in that order; junction bases with no gene match: 18. The CDR3 is 16 residues long. From germline, CDR1 is MNHEY and CDR2 SVGAGI. The CDR3 DNA is TGTGCCAGCATTACGTCGGGACAGGGCCCCAGGGGAGCCCAGCATTTT. Its protein product is CASITSGQGPRGAQHF.

The V and J genes are TRBV5-1 and TRBJ2-3, with TRBD2 matching 9 bases. This CDR3 spans 19 amino acids. Germline V gene lookup returns CDR1 SGHRS and CDR2 YFSETQ. Losses at the gene ends were 0 bases for V and 4 bases for J; bases not matched to a gene: 15. The CDR3 protein is CASSLGWETASGKPDTQYF. CDR3 nucleotide sequence: TGCGCCAGCAGCTTGGGATGGGAGACGGCTAGCGGGAAACCAGATACGCAGTATTTT.

This clonotype occurred a few times. This chain uses TRBV20-1 with TRBJ2-7; maybe TRBD2 (6 bases). This CDR3 comprises 14 residues. Germline CDR1 is DFQATT and CDR2 is SNEGSKA (reference sequence). V lost 2 bases, J lost 4 bases, and 15 bases lay in between. The CDR3 DNA sequence: TGCAGTGCTAGACCCCTACTCGGGAGTTACGAGCAGTACTTC. Protein sequence: CSARPLLGSYEQYF.

The V and J genes are TRBV4-3 and TRBJ1-2; no clear D. The V end lost 1 base, the J end lost 2 bases, and 8 bases lay between the germline ends. Germline V gives CDR1 LGHNA, CDR2 YSLEER. The CDR3 is 14 residues long. CDR3 loop: CASSQVYGNYGYTF. DNA of the CDR3: TGCGCCAGCAGCCAAGTTTACGGGAACTATGGCTACACCTTC.

This clonotype was picked up a small number of times. The rearrangement links TRBV5-1 to TRBJ2-3; TRBD2 agrees at 11 bases. Trimming at V came to 0 bases and at J to 4 bases, leaving 7 bases not matched to a gene. This CDR3 is built from 17 residues. CDR1 SGHRS and CDR2 YFSETQ come from the germline V gene. The CDR3 loop is CASSLEVAGGPADTQYF. CDR3 DNA: TGCGCCAGCAGCTTGGAGGTAGCGGGGGGGCCGGCAGATACGCAGTATTTT.

This clonotype has ten or more counts. The V and J genes are TRBV4-2 and TRBJ1-6; D unclear. Trimming took off 8 bases at V and 8 bases at J, with 19 bases between the two ends. CDR3 length equals 15 residues. CDR1 and CDR2 (germline): LGHNA, YNFKEQ. CDR3 region: CASGAGHDKDSPLHF. CDR3 nucleotide sequence: TGTGCCAGCGGTGCTGGGCACGATAAGGATTCACCCCTCCACTTT.

The V gene is TRBV2, the J gene TRBJ2-1, with 8 bases lining up with TRBD2. In germline, CDR1 is SNHLY, CDR2 FYNNEI. This CDR3 is built from 17 residues. The junction had 6 bases not matched to a gene; V was cut back by 2 bases and J by 0 bases. The CDR3 sequence is CASSERDTSGSYNEQFF. CDR3 DNA sequence: TGTGCCAGCAGTGAAAGAGATACTAGCGGCTCCTACAATGAGCAGTTCTTC. Looking up the rest from reference TRBV2 and TRBJ2-1 gives the full variable domain: EPEVTQTPSHQVTQMGQEVILRCVPISNHLYFYWYRQILGQKVEFLVSFYNNEISEKSEIFDDQFSVERPDGSNFTLKIRSTKLEDSAMYFCASSERDTSGSYNEQFFGPGTRLTVL.

A few counts support this clonotype. This chain uses TRBV28 with TRBJ2-2; the match to TRBD2 covers 9 bases. Germline V lookup: CDR1 MDHEN, CDR2 SYDVKM. The CDR3 sequence is 16 residues long. Germline trimming cut 5 bases from V and 2 bases from J; bases unmatched to any gene: 6. CDR3 residues: CASSRTLAGNTGELFF. CDR3 bases: TGTGCCAGCAGTCGGACACTAGCGGGCAACACCGGGGAGCTGTTTTTT.

This clonotype was seen more than once but under ten times. V usage is TRBV4-3 and J usage is TRBJ1-2, with TRBD1 matching 9 bases. V was clipped by 2 bases and J by 8 bases; unmatched bases: 9. Germline assignment: CDR1 LGHNA and CDR2 YSLEER. The CDR3 runs to 15 residues. The DNA of the CDR3 is TGCGCCAGCAGCCAAACTCCACAGGGGGCTAACGGCTACACCTTC. This translates into CASSQTPQGANGYTF.

The rearrangement links TRBV27 to TRBJ2-7; TRBD2 agrees at 8 bases. This CDR3 has 14 residues. In germline, CDR1 is MNHEY, CDR2 SMNVEV (reference sequence). J lost 5 bases, V lost 5 bases, and 8 bases had no gene match. CDR3 sequence (DNA): TGTGCCAGCAGTCTTCAGCGGACTAGCCACGAGCAGTACTTC. It codes for CASSLQRTSHEQYF.

This clonotype appeared a few times. The chain employs TRBV5-4 and TRBJ2-2, with 9 bases matching TRBD2. The length of the CDR3 is 15 residues. Germline CDR1 and CDR2: SGHNT and YYREEE (reference sequence). Trimming removed 6 bases from V and 2 bases from J; junction bases left unmatched: 5. The CDR3 nucleotides read TGTGCCAGCACCTCAGCGGGGGGCAACACCGGGGAGCTGTTTTTT. This encodes CASTSAGGNTGELFF.

This clonotype has a handful of counts. V and J are TRBV29-1 and TRBJ2-7; D might be TRBD1 or TRBD2, each matching 5 bases. This CDR3 is built from 17 residues. V lost 1 base and J lost 0, with 19 bases in between. Germline loops: CDR1 SQVTM, CDR2 ANQGSEA. The CDR3 DNA reads as TGCAGCGTTGAAGGTGTGACAGCGGAAACCAGCTCCTACGAGCAGTACTTC. Translated: CSVEGVTAETSSYEQYF.

In its sample, this clonotype was seen a few times. V is TRBV29-1 and J is TRBJ2-5, with 8 nucleotides matching TRBD2. This CDR3 is built from 13 residues. Losses at the gene ends were 7 bases for V and 4 bases for J; bases not matched to a gene: 8. CDR1 and CDR2 (germline): SQVTM, ANQGSEA. As DNA, the CDR3 is TGCAGCGCCTCGGGTCTAGCGGGAGAGACCCAGTACTTC. Protein: CSASGLAGETQYF.

This clonotype was seen a handful of times. The chain employs TRBV7-9 and TRBJ2-3; a weak D match, TRBD1 (6 bases). Per the germline V gene, CDR1 is SEHNR and CDR2 is FQNEAQ (reference sequence). This CDR3 is built from 15 residues. V was shortened by 1 base and J by 2 bases, with 10 bases between the two germline ends. The CDR3 nucleotides read TGTGCCAGCAGCTTAGTGCAGGGGAACACAGATACGCAGTATTTT. This gives the protein CASSLVQGNTDTQYF.

The chain couples TRBV20-1 to TRBJ2-2, with 14 bases aligning to TRBD2. The CDR3 extends over 15 amino acids. Germline CDR1 and CDR2: DFQATT and SNEGSKA (reference sequence). Germline trimming cut 4 bases from V and 6 bases from J; bases unmatched to any gene: 4. In nucleotides, the CDR3 is TGCAGTGCTATCTCGGGACTAGCGGGAGCCGGGGAGCTGTTTTTT. This codes for CSAISGLAGAGELFF.

In its sample, this clonotype was seen once. V gene TRBV10-3 combines with J gene TRBJ2-3, with 8 bases matching TRBD1. The CDR3 totals 14 residues. Germline assignment: CDR1 ENHRY and CDR2 SYGVKD. J was trimmed by 0 bases and V by 10 bases; bases with no gene match: 6. The CDR3 nucleotides read TGTGCCACTCGAAGGACAGGGAGCACAGATACGCAGTATTTT. Translating it yields CATRRTGSTDTQYF.

The chain links TRBV7-8 to TRBJ2-3; no clear D gene. This CDR3 region has 12 residues. Germline CDR1 SGHVS, CDR2 FQNEAQ. V was trimmed by 0 bases and J by 10 bases, leaving 8 bases between them. CDR3 nucleotide sequence: TGTGCCAGCAGCTTAGCGCTTGAGTCGCAGTATTTT. Encoded protein: CASSLALESQYF.

The chain has TRBV29-1 and TRBJ2-7, with 10 bases that match TRBD1. Looked up from germline, CDR1 is SQVTM and CDR2 is ANQGSEA. The V gene end was trimmed by 5 bases and the J gene end by 7 bases; junction bases not matched to a gene: 11. This CDR3 is 14 amino acids long. The CDR3 nucleotides read TGCAGCGTTATCGCCGGGACAGGGGTCGGTGAGCAGTACTTC. Translating it yields CSVIAGTGVGEQYF.

This clonotype has only a few counts. The chain is built from TRBV5-6 and TRBJ1-1; D is perhaps TRBD1 (5 bases). Germline-derived CDR1 and CDR2 are SGHDT and YYEEEE. The CDR3 loop spans 15 amino acids. The ends were cut back, 4 bases at V and 1 base at J, with 14 bases in the middle. The CDR3 DNA reads TGTGCCAGCAGCGACAATCCCACAGGGAACACTGAAGCTTTCTTT. It translates to CASSDNPTGNTEAFF. The full variable domain, completed using reference TRBV5-6 and TRBJ1-1, is DAGVTQSPTHLIKTRGQQVTLRCSPKSGHDTVSWYQQALGQGPQFIFQYYEEEERQRGNFPDRFSGHQFPNYSSELNVNALLLGDSALYLCASSDNPTGNTEAFFGQGTRLTVV.

The genes are TRBV15 and TRBJ2-1; D is possibly TRBD2 (6 bases). Looked up from germline, CDR1 is LNHNV and CDR2 is YYDKDF (reference sequence). Trimming left V 0 bases short and J 4 bases short, with 13 bases between. The CDR3 has 16 amino acids. The CDR3 DNA sequence: TGTGCCACCAGCAGAGATTTAGGACTAACTTACAATGAGCAGTTCTTC. Translating it yields CATSRDLGLTYNEQFF.

CDR3 coding DNA: TGTGCCAGCAGGTCAGGAGGGGCTAATTCACCCCTCCACTTT. It translates to CASRSGGANSPLHF. The rearrangement joins TRBV12-3 or TRBV12-4 to TRBJ1-6, with D perhaps TRBD1 (5 bases). The V gene lost 6 bases and the J gene lost 6 bases, with 12 bases spanning the gap. This CDR3 contains 14 residues.

This clonotype came up a few times. This chain links TRBV14 with TRBJ1-1; D is unclear. CDR1 and CDR2 (germline): SGHDN, FVKESK. This CDR3 is 14 amino acids long. V dropped 1 base and J dropped 4 bases, with 10 bases sitting between them. CDR3 DNA: TGTGCCAGCAGCCAAGGAGCAGGTTTCACTGAAGCTTTCTTT. Amino acid sequence: CASSQGAGFTEAFF.

The chain links TRBV12-3 or TRBV12-4 to TRBJ1-1; D remains unclear. CDR3 length: 12 residues. Trimming removed 5 bases from V and 3 bases from J, with 7 bases in between. In DNA, the CDR3 is TGTGCCAGCAGTCCAACCTACACTGAAGCTTTCTTT. This gives the protein CASSPTYTEAFF.

This clonotype was found a few times. The chain links TRBV5-1 to TRBJ2-2; 7 bases match TRBD1. This CDR3 comprises 16 residues. Germline CDR1 SGHRS, CDR2 YFSETQ. V lost 0 bases, J lost 8 bases, and 10 bases stayed unmatched. In nucleotides, the CDR3 is TGCGCCAGCAGCTTGGCCTACCATCGACAGGGAGGGGAGCTGTTTTTT. Its translation: CASSLAYHRQGGELFF. The variable domain in full, completed from reference TRBV5-1 and TRBJ2-2, reads KAGVTQTPRYLIKTRGQQVTLSCSPISGHRSVSWYQQTPGQGLQFLFEYFSETQRNKGNFPGRFSGRQFSNSRSEMNVSTLELGDSALYLCASSLAYHRQGGELFFGEGSRLTVL.

The chain joins TRBV4-3 to TRBJ2-3, with 12 bases lining up with TRBD2. Trimming removed 4 bases from V and 9 bases from J; junction bases left unmatched: 5. The length of the CDR3 is 14 residues. Germline V gene lookup returns CDR1 LGHNA and CDR2 YSLEER. CDR3 amino acids: CASSPGTSGFTQYF. In DNA form, the CDR3 reads TGCGCCAGCAGCCCCGGGACTAGCGGGTTCACGCAGTATTTT.